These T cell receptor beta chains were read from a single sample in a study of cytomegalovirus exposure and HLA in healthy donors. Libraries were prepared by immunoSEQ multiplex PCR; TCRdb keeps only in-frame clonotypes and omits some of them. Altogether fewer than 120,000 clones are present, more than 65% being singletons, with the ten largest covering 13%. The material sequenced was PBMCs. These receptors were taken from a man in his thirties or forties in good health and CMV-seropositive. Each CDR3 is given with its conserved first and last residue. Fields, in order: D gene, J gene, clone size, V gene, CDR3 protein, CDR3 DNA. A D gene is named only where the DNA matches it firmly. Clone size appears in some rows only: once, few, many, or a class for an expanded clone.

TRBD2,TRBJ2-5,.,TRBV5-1,CASSSGLKGETQYF,TGCGCCAGCAGCTCGGGACTAAAGGGCGAGACCCAGTACTTC
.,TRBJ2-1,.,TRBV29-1,CSVEGAPGSFYNEQFF,TGCAGCGTTGAAGGGGCTCCGGGGTCCTTTTACAATGAGCAGTTCTTC
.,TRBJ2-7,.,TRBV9,CASSPTLRAAEQYF,TGTGCCAGCAGCCCAACCCTGAGGGCGGCCGAGCAGTACTTC
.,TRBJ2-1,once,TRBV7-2,CASGLGPNVNEQFF,TGTGCCAGCGGGCTGGGGCCCAACGTAAATGAGCAGTTCTTC
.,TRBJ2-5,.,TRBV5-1,CASSPYYEETQYF,TGCGCCAGCAGCCCCTACTACGAAGAGACCCAGTACTTC
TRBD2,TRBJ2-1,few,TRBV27,CASSAAGGGPPENEQFF,TGTGCCAGCAGTGCCGCCGGCGGGGGGCCCCCTGAGAATGAGCAGTTCTTC
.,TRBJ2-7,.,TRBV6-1,CASRPGQSYEQYF,TGTGCCAGCCGCCCCGGACAGTCCTACGAGCAGTACTTC
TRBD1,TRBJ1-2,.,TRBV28,CASSPGQGNYGYTF,TGTGCCAGCAGTCCGGGACAGGGTAACTATGGCTACACCTTC
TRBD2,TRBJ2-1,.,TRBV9,CASSALAGGYNEQFF,TGTGCCAGCAGCGCCTTAGCGGGGGGATACAATGAGCAGTTCTTC
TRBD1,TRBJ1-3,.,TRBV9,CASSARGQGNTIYF,TGTGCCAGCAGCGCCAGGGGACAGGGAAACACCATATATTTT
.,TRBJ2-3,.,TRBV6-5,CASSQREGEGTQYF,TGTGCCAGCAGCCAGCGCGAGGGCGAGGGTACGCAGTATTTT
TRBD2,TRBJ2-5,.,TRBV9,CASRASGQETQYF,TGTGCCAGCAGAGCTAGCGGACAAGAGACCCAGTACTTC
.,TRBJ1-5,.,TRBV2,CASTAPGQTNQPQHF,TGTGCCAGCACCGCACCGGGACAAACAAATCAGCCCCAGCATTTT
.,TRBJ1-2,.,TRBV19,CASSPPGGNDGYTF,TGTGCCAGTAGTCCCCCCGGCGGGAACGATGGCTACACCTTC
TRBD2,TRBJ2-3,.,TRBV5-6,CASSWGGVRGGTTDTQYF,TGTGCCAGCAGCTGGGGGGGGGTCCGGGGAGGGACCACAGATACGCAGTATTTT
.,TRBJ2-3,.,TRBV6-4,CASSEEKGVSDTQYF,TGTGCCAGCAGTGAGGAGAAAGGGGTTTCGGATACGCAGTATTTT